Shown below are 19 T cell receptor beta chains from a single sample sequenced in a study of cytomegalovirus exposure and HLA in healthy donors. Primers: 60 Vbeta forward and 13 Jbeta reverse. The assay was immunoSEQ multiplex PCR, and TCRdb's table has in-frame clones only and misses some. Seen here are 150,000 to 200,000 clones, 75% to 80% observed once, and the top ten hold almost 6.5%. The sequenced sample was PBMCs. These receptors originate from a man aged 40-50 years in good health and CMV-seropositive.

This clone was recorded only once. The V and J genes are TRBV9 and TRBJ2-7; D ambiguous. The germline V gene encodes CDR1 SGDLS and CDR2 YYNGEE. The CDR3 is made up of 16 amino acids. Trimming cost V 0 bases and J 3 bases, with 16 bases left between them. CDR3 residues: CASSVVIVLILYEQYF. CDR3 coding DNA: TGTGCCAGCAGCGTAGTAATAGTCCTAATACTCTACGAGCAGTACTTC.

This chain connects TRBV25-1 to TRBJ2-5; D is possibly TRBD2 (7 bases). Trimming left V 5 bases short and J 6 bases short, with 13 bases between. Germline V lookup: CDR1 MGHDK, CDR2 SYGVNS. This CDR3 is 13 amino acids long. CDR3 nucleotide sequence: TGTGCCAGCAGTCCGGGGGGCCCTAAGACCCAGTACTTC. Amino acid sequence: CASSPGGPKTQYF.

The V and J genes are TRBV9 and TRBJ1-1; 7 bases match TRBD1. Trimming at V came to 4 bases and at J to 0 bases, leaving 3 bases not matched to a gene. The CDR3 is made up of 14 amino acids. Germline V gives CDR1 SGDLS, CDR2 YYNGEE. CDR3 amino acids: CASSLQGMNTEAFF. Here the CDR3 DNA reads TGTGCCAGCAGCTTACAGGGGATGAACACTGAAGCTTTCTTT.

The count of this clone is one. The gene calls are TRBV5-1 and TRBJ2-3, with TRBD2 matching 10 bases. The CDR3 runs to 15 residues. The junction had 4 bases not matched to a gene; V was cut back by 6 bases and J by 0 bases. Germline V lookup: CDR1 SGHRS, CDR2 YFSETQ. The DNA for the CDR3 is TGCGCCAGCATGACGACTAGCGGGAGCACAGATACGCAGTATTTT. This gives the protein CASMTTSGSTDTQYF.

CDR3: CASSSRWTSGNNEQFF. Written as DNA, the CDR3 is TGCGCCAGCAGCTCAAGGTGGACTAGCGGTAACAATGAGCAGTTCTTC. The V gene is TRBV5-1, the J gene TRBJ2-1, with TRBD2 matching 10 bases. The germline CDR1 and CDR2 sequences are SGHRS and YFSETQ. The CDR3 contains 16 residues. The trim removed 3 bases at V and 5 bases at J, leaving 8 bases unmatched.

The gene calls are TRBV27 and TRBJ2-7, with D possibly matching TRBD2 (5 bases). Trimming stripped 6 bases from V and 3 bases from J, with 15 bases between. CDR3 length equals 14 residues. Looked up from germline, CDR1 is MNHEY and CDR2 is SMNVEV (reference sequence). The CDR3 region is CASSLAGADYEQYF. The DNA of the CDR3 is TGTGCCAGCAGCCTCGCCGGAGCGGACTACGAGCAGTACTTC.

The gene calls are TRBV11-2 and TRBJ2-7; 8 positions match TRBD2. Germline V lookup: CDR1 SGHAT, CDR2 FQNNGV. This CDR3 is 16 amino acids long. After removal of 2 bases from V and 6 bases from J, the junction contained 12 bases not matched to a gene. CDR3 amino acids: CASSLNLAGGDLEQYF. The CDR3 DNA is TGTGCCAGCAGCTTAAACCTAGCGGGTGGGGACCTCGAGCAGTACTTC.

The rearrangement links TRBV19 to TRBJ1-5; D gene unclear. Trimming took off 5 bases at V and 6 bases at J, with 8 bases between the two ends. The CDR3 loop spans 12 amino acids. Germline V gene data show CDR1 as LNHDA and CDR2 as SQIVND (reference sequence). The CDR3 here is CASSPRGQPQHF. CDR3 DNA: TGTGCCAGTAGTCCCCGGGGTCAGCCCCAGCATTTT.

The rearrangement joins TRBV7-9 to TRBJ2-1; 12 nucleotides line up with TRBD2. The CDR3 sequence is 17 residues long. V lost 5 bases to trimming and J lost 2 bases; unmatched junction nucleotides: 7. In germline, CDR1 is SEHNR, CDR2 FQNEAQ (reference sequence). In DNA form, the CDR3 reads TGTGCCAGCAGCCTCGGGACTAGCGGGCAGGCCTACAATGAGCAGTTCTTC. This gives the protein CASSLGTSGQAYNEQFF.

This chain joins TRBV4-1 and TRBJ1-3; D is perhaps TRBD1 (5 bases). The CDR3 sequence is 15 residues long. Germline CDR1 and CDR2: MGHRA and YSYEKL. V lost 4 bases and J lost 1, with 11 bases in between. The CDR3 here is CASSLDAGSGNTIYF. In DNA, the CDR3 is TGCGCCAGCAGCCTCGACGCAGGGTCTGGAAACACCATATATTTT.

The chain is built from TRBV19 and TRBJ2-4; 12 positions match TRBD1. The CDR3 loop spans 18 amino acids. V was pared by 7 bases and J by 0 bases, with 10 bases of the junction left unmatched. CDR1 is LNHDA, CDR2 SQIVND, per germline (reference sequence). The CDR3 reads CASNLGTGGLLAKNIQYF. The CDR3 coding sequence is TGTGCCAGTAATCTAGGGACAGGGGGCCTTCTAGCCAAAAACATTCAGTACTTC.

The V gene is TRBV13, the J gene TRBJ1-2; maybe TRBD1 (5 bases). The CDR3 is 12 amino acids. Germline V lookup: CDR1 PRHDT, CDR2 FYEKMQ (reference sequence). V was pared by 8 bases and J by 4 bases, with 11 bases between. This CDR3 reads CASRGTRYGYTF. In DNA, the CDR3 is TGTGCCAGCCGAGGGACTCGCTATGGCTACACCTTC.

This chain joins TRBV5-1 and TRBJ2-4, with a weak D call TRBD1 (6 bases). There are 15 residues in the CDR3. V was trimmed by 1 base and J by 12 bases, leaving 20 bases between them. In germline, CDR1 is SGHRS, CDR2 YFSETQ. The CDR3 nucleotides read TGCGCCAGCAGCTTGACCGGGACCGACTCGGACAGTCAGTACTTC. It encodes CASSLTGTDSDSQYF.

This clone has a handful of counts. The CDR3 DNA reads TGTGCCAGCAGCCCGGGGACAGGGTTGATCGGGGAGCTGTTTTTT. Encoded protein: CASSPGTGLIGELFF. The chain uses TRBV5-4 and TRBJ2-2; 9 bases match TRBD1. Germline CDR1 SGHNT, CDR2 YYREEE (reference sequence). V was clipped by 4 bases and J by 7 bases; unmatched bases: 8. The CDR3 length is 15 residues. The full variable domain, completed using reference TRBV5-4 and TRBJ2-2, is ETGVTQSPTHLIKTRGQQVTLRCSSQSGHNTVSWYQQALGQGPQFIFQYYREEENGRGNFPPRFSGLQFPNYSSELNVNALELDDSALYLCASSPGTGLIGELFFGEGSRLTVL.

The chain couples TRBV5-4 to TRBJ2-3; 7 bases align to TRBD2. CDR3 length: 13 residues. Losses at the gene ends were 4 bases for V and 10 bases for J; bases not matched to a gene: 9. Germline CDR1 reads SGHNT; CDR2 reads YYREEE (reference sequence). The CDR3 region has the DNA TGTGCCAGCAGCGCGAAAACGGGAGGCGCGCAGTATTTT. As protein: CASSAKTGGAQYF. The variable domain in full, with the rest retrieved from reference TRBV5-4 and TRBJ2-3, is ETGVTQSPTHLIKTRGQQVTLRCSSQSGHNTVSWYQQALGQGPQFIFQYYREEENGRGNFPPRFSGLQFPNYSSELNVNALELDDSALYLCASSAKTGGAQYFGPGTRLTVL.

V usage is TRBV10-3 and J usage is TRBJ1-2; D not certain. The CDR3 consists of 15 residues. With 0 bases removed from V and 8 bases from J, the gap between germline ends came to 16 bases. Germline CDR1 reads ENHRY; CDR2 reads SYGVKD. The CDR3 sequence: CAISESSSYVVGYTF. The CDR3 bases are TGTGCCATCAGTGAGTCATCCTCCTATGTTGTGGGCTACACCTTC.

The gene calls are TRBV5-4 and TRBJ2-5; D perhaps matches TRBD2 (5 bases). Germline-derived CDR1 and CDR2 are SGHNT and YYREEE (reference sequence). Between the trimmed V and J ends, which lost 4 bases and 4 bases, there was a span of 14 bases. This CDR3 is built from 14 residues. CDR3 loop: CASSRSGLGETQYF. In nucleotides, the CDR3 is TGTGCCAGCAGCCGGTCAGGACTTGGAGAGACCCAGTACTTC.

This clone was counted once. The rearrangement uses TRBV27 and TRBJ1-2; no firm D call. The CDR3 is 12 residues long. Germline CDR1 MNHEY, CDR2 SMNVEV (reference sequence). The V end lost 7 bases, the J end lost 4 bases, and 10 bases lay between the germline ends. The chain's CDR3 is CASMSNFYGYTF. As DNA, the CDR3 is TGTGCCAGCATGTCGAACTTCTATGGCTACACCTTC.

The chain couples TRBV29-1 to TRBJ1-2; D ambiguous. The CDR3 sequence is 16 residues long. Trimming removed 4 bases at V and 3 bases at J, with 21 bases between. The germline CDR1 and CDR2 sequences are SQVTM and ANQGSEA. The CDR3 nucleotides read TGCAGCGTTGCGGCGGCCGGGATGCATGGGGACTATGGCTACACCTTC. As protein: CSVAAAGMHGDYGYTF.